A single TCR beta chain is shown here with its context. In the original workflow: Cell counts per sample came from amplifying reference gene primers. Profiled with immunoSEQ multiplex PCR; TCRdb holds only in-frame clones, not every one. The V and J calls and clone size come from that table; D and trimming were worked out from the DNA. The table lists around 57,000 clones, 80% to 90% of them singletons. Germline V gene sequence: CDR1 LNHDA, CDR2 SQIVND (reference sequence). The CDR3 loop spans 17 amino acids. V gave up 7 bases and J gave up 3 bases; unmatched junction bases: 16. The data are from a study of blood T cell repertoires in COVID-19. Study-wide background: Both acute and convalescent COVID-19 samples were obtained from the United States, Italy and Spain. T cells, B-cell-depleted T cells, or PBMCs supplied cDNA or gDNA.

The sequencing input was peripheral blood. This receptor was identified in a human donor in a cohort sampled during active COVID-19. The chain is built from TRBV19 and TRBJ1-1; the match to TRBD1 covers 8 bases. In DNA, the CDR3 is TGTGCCAGTACCTATGGCAGGGGGCGTGGGTTGGACACTGAAGCTTTCTTT. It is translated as CASTYGRGRGLDTEAFF. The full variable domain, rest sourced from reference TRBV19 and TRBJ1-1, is DGGITQSPKYLFRKEGQNVTLSCEQNLNHDAMYWYRQDPGQGLRLIYYSQIVNDFQKGDIAEGYSVSREKKESFPLTVTSAQKNPTAFYLCASTYGRGRGLDTEAFFGQGTRLTVV.